This entry features one TCR beta chain sequence. The germline V and J ends were trimmed by 0 bases and 8 bases, with 13 bases remaining between them. CDR1 is LGHDT and CDR2 is YNNKEL in the germline V gene (reference sequence). This CDR3 spans 14 amino acids. The data were taken from a study of blood T cell repertoires in COVID-19. Study-level background: Spain, Italy and the United States supplied samples that represented acute and convalescent COVID-19. PBMCs, B-cell-depleted T cells, or T cells were the source of the cDNA or gDNA that made up the material.

Sequencing used immunoSEQ multiplex PCR; TCRdb keeps in-frame clones, though not all of them. Seen here are 150,000 or so clones, almost 85% observed once, and the top ten hold about 15%. The specimen sequenced was peripheral blood. This chain links TRBV3-1 (or the pseudogene TRBV3-2) with TRBJ1-2, with unresolved D. The clonotype comes from a human donor with acute or convalescent COVID-19. The donor label of this sample is uncertain. The CDR3 protein is CASSQDQRREGYTF. CDR3 nucleotide sequence: TGTGCCAGCAGCCAAGATCAACGGCGGGAGGGCTACACCTTC.